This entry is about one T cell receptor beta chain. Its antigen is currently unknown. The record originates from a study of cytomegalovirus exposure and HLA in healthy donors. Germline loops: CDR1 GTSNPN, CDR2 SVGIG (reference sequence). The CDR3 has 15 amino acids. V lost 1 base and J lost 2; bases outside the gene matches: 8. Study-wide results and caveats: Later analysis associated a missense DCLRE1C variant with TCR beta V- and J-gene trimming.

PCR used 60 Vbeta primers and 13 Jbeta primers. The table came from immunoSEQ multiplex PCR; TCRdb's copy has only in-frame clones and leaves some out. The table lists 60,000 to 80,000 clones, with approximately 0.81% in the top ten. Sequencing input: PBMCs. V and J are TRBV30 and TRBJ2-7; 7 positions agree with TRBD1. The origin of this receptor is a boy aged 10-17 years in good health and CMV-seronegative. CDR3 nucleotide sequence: TGTGCCTGGAGTGGCTCTCGACAGGGCGCCTACGAGCAGTACTTC. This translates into CAWSGSRQGAYEQYF.